This entry lists 9 T cell receptor beta chains sequenced from one sample in a study of cytomegalovirus exposure and HLA in healthy donors. PCR used 60 Vbeta primers and 13 Jbeta primers. Assay: immunoSEQ multiplex PCR; the TCRdb copy retains only in-frame clones and omits some. The repertoire holds over 150,000 clones, with 65% to 80% as singletons. Sample: PBMCs. These receptor sequences come from a man younger than 35 in good health and CMV-seronegative.

The chain joins TRBV7-2 to TRBJ1-6; TRBD1 aligns across 7 bases. Germline-derived CDR1 and CDR2 are SGHTA and FQGNSA. The ends lost 5 bases at V and 7 bases at J; junction bases unmatched: 5. The CDR3 has 14 residues. The CDR3 loop reads CASSPGTANSPLHF. The CDR3 DNA follows: TGTGCCAGCAGCCCCGGGACAGCGAATTCACCCCTCCACTTT.

The chain combines TRBV27 with TRBJ2-3, with 12 bases that match TRBD2. This CDR3 spans 16 amino acids. From germline, CDR1 is MNHEY and CDR2 SMNVEV (reference sequence). Trimming cost V 1 base and J 3 bases; bases outside gene matches: 2. The CDR3 protein is CASSLLLAGGTDTQYF. CDR3 in DNA: TGTGCCAGCAGTTTATTGCTAGCGGGGGGGACAGATACGCAGTATTTT.

The V and J genes are TRBV9 and TRBJ2-3; unclear D gene. V was clipped by 6 bases and J by 4 bases, with 15 bases between them. CDR3 size: 14 residues. CDR1 SGDLS and CDR2 YYNGEE come from the germline V gene. The chain's CDR3 is CASNPQVAADTQYF. The CDR3 DNA follows: TGTGCCAGCAACCCGCAGGTTGCCGCAGATACGCAGTATTTT.

This clone has just a few counts. The gene calls are TRBV7-2 and TRBJ2-3; 8 bases agree with TRBD2. After removal of 5 bases from V and 1 base from J, the junction contained 5 bases not matched to a gene. Germline V gene sequence: CDR1 SGHTA, CDR2 FQGNSA. This CDR3 spans 15 amino acids. The CDR3 region has the DNA TGTGCCAGCAGCCCGGAAGCGGGGGGCACAGATACGCAGTATTTT. Protein product: CASSPEAGGTDTQYF.

The J gene is TRBJ2-3, the V gene TRBV29-1; 7 bases fit TRBD2. This CDR3 comprises 12 residues. Germline assignment: CDR1 SQVTM and CDR2 ANQGSEA. Losses at the gene ends were 7 bases for V and 1 base for J; bases not matched to a gene: 2. CDR3 coding DNA: TGCAGCGCCGCGGGGGGCACAGATACGCAGTATTTT. Encoded protein: CSAAGGTDTQYF.

The chain links TRBV6-5 to TRBJ2-7; TRBD1 is a possible D gene (5 bases). This CDR3 is built from 14 residues. CDR1 is MNHEY, CDR2 SVGAGI, per germline. The germline V and J ends were trimmed by 5 bases and 3 bases, with 14 bases remaining between them. CDR3 bases: TGTGCCAGCAGTCCATCGGACATCGGCTACGAGCAGTACGTC. This encodes CASSPSDIGYEQYV.

This clone was seen once. The rearrangement joins TRBV7-6 to TRBJ2-3; TRBD2 aligns across 8 bases. CDR3 size: 17 residues. Per the germline V gene, CDR1 is SGHVS and CDR2 is FNYEAQ. With V trimmed by 1 base and J by 1 base, 7 bases remained unmatched. DNA of the CDR3: TGTGCCAGCAGCTTAGTCCTTTCGGGGGGGGGCACAGATACGCAGTATTTT. Amino acids: CASSLVLSGGGTDTQYF.

The genes are TRBV27 and TRBJ2-5; 7 positions match TRBD1. V shed 3 bases and J 4 bases; nucleotides not matched to a gene: 8. CDR3 size: 15 residues. Germline V gene data show CDR1 as MNHEY and CDR2 as SMNVEV (reference sequence). CDR3 loop: CASSFKGANRETQYF. For the CDR3, the DNA is TGTGCCAGCAGTTTTAAGGGGGCGAATAGAGAGACCCAGTACTTC.

In its sample, this clone was seen once. The chain has TRBV6-5 and TRBJ2-5, with unresolved D. This CDR3 contains 11 residues. V was trimmed by 8 bases and J by 5 bases, leaving 9 bases between them. Germline V lookup: CDR1 MNHEY, CDR2 SVGAGI. The CDR3 loop reads CASHSPETQYF. The CDR3 nucleotides are TGTGCCAGCCACTCGCCGGAGACCCAGTACTTC.